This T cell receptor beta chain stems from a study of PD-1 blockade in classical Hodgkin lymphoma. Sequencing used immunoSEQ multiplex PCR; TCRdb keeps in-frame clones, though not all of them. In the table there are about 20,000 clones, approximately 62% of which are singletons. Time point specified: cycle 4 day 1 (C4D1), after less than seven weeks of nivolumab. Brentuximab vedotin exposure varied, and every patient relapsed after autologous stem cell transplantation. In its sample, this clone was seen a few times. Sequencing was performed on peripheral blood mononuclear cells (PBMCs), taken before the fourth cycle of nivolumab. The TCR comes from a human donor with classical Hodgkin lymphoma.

CDR3 sequence (DNA): TGTGCCAGCAGCCATCACCCCGACACCCGAGTGAACACTGAAGCTTTCTTT. This encodes CASSHHPDTRVNTEAFF. V usage is TRBV14 and J usage is TRBJ1-1; D gene ambiguous. The CDR3 runs 17 residues. V lost 3 bases and J lost 0, with 17 bases in between. CDR1 is SGHDN, CDR2 FVKESK, per germline.